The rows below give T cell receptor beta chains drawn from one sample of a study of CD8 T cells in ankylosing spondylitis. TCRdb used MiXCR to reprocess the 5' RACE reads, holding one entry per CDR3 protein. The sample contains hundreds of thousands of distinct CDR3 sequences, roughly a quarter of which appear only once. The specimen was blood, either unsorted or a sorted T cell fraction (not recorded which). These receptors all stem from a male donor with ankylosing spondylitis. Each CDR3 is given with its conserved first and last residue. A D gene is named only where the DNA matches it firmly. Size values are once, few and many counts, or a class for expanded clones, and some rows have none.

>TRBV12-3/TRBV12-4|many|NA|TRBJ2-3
CASSEPTDTQYF
TGTGCCAGCAGTGAGCCCACAGATACGCAGTATTTT
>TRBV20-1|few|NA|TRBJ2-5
CSAREQGYGETQYF
TGCAGTGCTAGAGAGCAGGGGTACGGAGAGACCCAGTACTTC
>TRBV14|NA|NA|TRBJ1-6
CASSQDLGGVTPLHF
TGTGCCAGCAGCCAAGATCTCGGAGGGGTGACGCCCCTCCACTTT
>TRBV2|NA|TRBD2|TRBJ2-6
CASSVPLAGISGANVLTF
TGTGCCAGCAGTGTACCCCTAGCGGGAATCTCTGGGGCCAACGTCCTGACTTTC
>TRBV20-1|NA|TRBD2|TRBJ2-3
CSPSRAGGTDTQYF
TGCAGTCCCTCGAGAGCGGGAGGCACAGATACGCAGTATTTT
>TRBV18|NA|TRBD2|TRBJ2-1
CASSPPASGSSIEQFF
TGTGCCAGCTCACCACCAGCCAGCGGGAGCAGTATTGAGCAGTTCTTC
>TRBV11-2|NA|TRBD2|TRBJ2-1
CASSFSGAGGLGGFF
TGTGCCAGCAGCTTCTCTGGGGCGGGAGGCCTGGGCGGGTTCTTC
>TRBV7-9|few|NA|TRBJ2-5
CASSQGNRPEETQYF
TGTGCCAGCAGCCAAGGGAACAGGCCGGAAGAGACCCAGTACTTC
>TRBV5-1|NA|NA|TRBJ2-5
CASSTFWGETQYF
TGCGCCAGCAGCACGTTCTGGGGGGAGACCCAGTACTTC
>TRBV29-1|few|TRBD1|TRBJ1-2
CSVGQGVYGYTF
TGCAGCGTGGGACAGGGGGTCTACGGCTACACCTTC
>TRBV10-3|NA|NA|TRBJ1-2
CAISTPPGGYTF
TGTGCCATTTCGACACCACCGGGAGGCTACACCTTC
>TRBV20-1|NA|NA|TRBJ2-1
CRAGTNNEQFF
TGCAGGGCCGGGACCAACAATGAGCAGTTCTTC
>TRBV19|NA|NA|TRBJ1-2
CASSIAGREDGYTF
TGTGCCAGTAGTATAGCCGGGAGGGAGGATGGCTACACCTTC
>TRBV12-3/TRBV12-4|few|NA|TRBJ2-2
CASRKGDPNTGELFF
TGTGCCAGCAGGAAAGGAGATCCGAACACCGGGGAGCTGTTTTTT
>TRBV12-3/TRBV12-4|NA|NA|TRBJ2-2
CASSSLSPGELFF
TGTGCCAGCAGTTCCCTGTCCCCCGGGGAGCTGTTTTTT
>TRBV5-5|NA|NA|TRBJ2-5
CASSPGQGAGETQYF
TGTGCCAGCAGCCCGGGGCAGGGTGCAGGGGAGACCCAGTACTTC
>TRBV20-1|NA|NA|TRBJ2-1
CSATTPWGRDSEQFF
TGCAGTGCTACCACCCCCTGGGGGCGGGACAGTGAGCAGTTCTTC
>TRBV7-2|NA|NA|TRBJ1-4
CASSLYTNEKLFF
TGTGCCAGCAGCTTATATACGAATGAAAAACTGTTTTTT
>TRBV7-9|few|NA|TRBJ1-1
CASNRVERGTEAFF
TGTGCCAGCAATAGGGTCGAACGTGGCACTGAAGCTTTCTTT
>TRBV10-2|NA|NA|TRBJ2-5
CASSSPVQETQYF
TGCGCCAGCAGTAGCCCGGTACAAGAGACCCAGTACTTC
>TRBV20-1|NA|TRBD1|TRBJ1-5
CSAKQGTAQPQHF
TGCAGTGCTAAACAGGGGACCGCTCAGCCCCAGCATTTT
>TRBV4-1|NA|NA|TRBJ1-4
CASSQYVGTNEKLFF
TGCGCCAGCAGCCAGTATGTGGGAACTAATGAAAAACTGTTTTTT
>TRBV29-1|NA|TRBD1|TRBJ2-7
CSVEGQGTPYEQYF
TGCAGCGTTGAAGGACAGGGGACCCCCTACGAGCAGTACTTC
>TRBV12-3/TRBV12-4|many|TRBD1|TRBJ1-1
CASIQGGGRGTEAFF
TGTGCCAGCATCCAGGGGGGTGGACGTGGCACTGAAGCTTTCTTT
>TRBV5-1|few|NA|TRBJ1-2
CASSLERDHGYTF
TGCGCCAGCAGCTTGGAGAGGGACCATGGCTACACCTTC
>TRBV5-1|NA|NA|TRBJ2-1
CASSLGVRAEQFF
TGCGCCAGCAGCTTGGGAGTGCGCGCTGAGCAGTTCTTC
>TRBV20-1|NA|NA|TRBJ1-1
CSASRREVNTEAFF
TGCAGTGCTAGTCGCAGGGAGGTGAACACTGAAGCTTTCTTT
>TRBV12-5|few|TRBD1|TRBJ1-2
CASGFRTGEGDGYTF
TGTGCTAGTGGTTTCCGGACAGGGGAAGGTGATGGCTACACCTTC
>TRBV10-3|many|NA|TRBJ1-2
CAISAFDSNRPGYTF
TGTGCCATCAGTGCTTTCGACAGTAACCGTCCTGGCTACACCTTC
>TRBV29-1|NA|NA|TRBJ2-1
CSVGRSGQPNEQFF
TGCAGCGTTGGGAGGTCGGGGCAGCCCAATGAGCAGTTCTTC
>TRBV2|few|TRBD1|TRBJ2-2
CASMEGGLTSNTGELFF
TGTGCCAGCATGGAAGGGGGCCTGACTTCGAACACCGGGGAGCTGTTTTTT
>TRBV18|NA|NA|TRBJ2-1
CASSPSTLKGGNEQFF
TGTGCCAGCTCACCATCTACCCTAAAGGGGGGCAATGAGCAGTTCTTC
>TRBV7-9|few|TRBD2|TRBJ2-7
CASSLTDSGAYEQYF
TGTGCCAGCAGCTTAACCGATAGCGGGGCCTACGAGCAGTACTTC
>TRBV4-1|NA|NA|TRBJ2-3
CASSQGRARTSTDTQYF
TGCGCCAGCAGCCAGGGACGTGCTAGGACAAGCACAGATACGCAGTATTTT
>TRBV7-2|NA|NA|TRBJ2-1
CASSLVGGLGEQFF
TGTGCCAGCAGCCTCGTTGGGGGGCTCGGTGAGCAGTTCTTC
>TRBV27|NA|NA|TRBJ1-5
CASSQTGAGARQPQHF
TGTGCCAGCAGTCAAACGGGCGCAGGGGCGAGGCAGCCCCAGCATTTT
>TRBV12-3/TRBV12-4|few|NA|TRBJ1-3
CASSPGHTGNTIYF
TGTGCCAGCAGTCCCGGACATACAGGAAACACCATATATTTT
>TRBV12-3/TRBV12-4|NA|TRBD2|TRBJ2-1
CASTVRSGRLRNEQFF
TGTGCCAGCACCGTCCGGAGCGGGAGATTGCGGAATGAGCAGTTCTTC
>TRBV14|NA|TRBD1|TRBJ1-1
CASSLTQGGNTEAFF
TGTGCCAGCAGCCTAACCCAGGGGGGCAACACTGAAGCTTTCTTT
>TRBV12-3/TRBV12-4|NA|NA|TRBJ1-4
CASRTTGSDEKLFF
TGTGCCAGCAGGACTACAGGGAGTGATGAAAAACTGTTTTTT
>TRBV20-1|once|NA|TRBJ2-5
CSARVGGFEETQYF
TGCAGTGCTAGAGTTGGGGGATTCGAAGAGACCCAGTACTTC
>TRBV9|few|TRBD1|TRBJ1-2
CASSGDRDREIGGYTF
TGTGCCAGCAGCGGAGACCGGGACAGGGAGATAGGTGGCTACACCTTC
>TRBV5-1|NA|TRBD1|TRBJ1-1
CASSLGTDQNTEAFF
TGCGCCAGCAGCCTAGGGACAGACCAGAACACTGAAGCTTTCTTT
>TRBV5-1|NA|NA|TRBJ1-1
CASSLAGVPEAFF
TGCGCCAGCAGCTTGGCTGGGGTCCCTGAAGCTTTCTTT
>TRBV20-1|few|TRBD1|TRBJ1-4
CSAREGTGWDEKLFF
TGCAGTGCTAGAGAGGGGACAGGGTGGGATGAAAAACTGTTTTTT
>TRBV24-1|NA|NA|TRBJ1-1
CATSVGEIGSEAFF
TGTGCCACCAGTGTGGGGGAGATAGGGTCTGAAGCTTTCTTT
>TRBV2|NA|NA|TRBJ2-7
CASSDRSDEQYF
TGTGCCAGCAGCGACAGGTCCGACGAGCAGTACTTC
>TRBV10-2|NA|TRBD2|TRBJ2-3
CASTLAGVADTQYF
TGCGCCAGCACCCTAGCGGGAGTCGCAGATACGCAGTATTTT
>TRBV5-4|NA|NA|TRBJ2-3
CASSLIGGTQDTQCF
TGTGCCAGCAGCCTGATTGGGGGGACCCAGGATACGCAGTGTTTT
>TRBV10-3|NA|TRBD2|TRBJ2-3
CAISESRAGSVDTQYF
TGTGCCATCAGTGAGTCTCGAGCGGGATCGGTAGATACGCAGTATTTT
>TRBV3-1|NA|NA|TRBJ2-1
CASSQEMGPLGNEQFF
TGTGCCAGCAGCCAAGAAATGGGTCCCCTTGGCAATGAGCAGTTCTTC
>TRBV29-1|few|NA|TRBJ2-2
CSVEGSANTGELFF
TGCAGCGTTGAAGGCAGCGCGAACACCGGGGAGCTGTTTTTT
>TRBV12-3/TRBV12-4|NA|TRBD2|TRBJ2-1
CASSSRGTSGSSYNEQFF
TGTGCCAGCAGTTCACGGGGGACTAGCGGGAGTTCCTACAATGAGCAGTTCTTC
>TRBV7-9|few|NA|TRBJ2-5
CASTRQQETQYF
TGTGCCAGCACCCGGCAGCAAGAGACCCAGTACTTC
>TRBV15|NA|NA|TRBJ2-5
CATSRSLYQETQYF
TGTGCCACCAGCAGAAGTTTATACCAAGAGACCCAGTACTTC
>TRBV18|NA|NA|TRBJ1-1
CASSPDSPNTEAFF
TGTGCCAGCTCACCGGACAGCCCGAACACTGAAGCTTTCTTT
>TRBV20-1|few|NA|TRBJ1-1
CSARVPGRNTEAFF
TGCAGTGCTAGAGTCCCGGGACGAAACACTGAAGCTTTCTTT
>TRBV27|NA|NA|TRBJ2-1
CASSPLSVAREVYEQFF
TGTGCCAGCAGTCCACTAAGTGTAGCGCGTGAGGTGTATGAGCAGTTCTTC
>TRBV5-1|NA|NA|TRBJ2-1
CASGATIPNEQFF
TGCGCCAGCGGGGCGACTATCCCCAATGAGCAGTTCTTC
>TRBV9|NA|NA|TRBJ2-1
CASSVGAVSYNEQFF
TGTGCCAGCAGCGTAGGGGCGGTCTCCTACAATGAGCAGTTCTTC